Listed here is a single TCR beta chain. What it binds is not known. Profiling relied on immunoSEQ multiplex PCR, and the TCRdb table lists in-frame clones only, not all of them. This sample has around 690,000 clones, with 80% to 95% found just once. The CDR3 spans 15 residues. Per the germline V gene, CDR1 is SGHRS and CDR2 is YFSETQ. V shed 3 bases and J 3 bases; nucleotides not matched to a gene: 8. These data are taken from a study of shared clonotypes between healthy human individuals. Whole-study results and caveats: Depth of sequencing was expected to influence donor clonotype sharing.

The chain joins TRBV5-1 to TRBJ1-2, with 7 bases that match TRBD1. Input material: memory CD8+ T cells from PBMCs. Subset described: CD45RO+ cells pooled with CCR7-negative TemRA cells. The sequence derives from a young man in good health. Some clones in this sample may be carry-over from other donors' samples. The DNA for the CDR3 is TGCGCCAGCAGCTACCGGGACAGCGGCGACTATGGCTACACCTTC. Protein: CASSYRDSGDYGYTF.